The rows below give T cell receptor beta chains drawn from one sample of a study of blood T cell repertoires in COVID-19. The data were produced by immunoSEQ multiplex PCR, yet TCRdb's version contains in-frame clones alone and is incomplete. The sample has tens of thousands of clones, around 87% seen once. The material sequenced was peripheral blood. The receptors here all came from a man aged 45-65 years with active or convalescent COVID-19. CDR3s include the opening cysteine and the closing phenylalanine or tryptophan. The order of the fields is D gene, J gene, V gene, CDR3 length, clone size, CDR3 protein, CDR3 DNA. D genes are given only for firm matches. Clone sizes are given selectively: once, few, many, or a class where the clone is expanded.

d_call: TRBD1; j_call: TRBJ1-6; v_call: TRBV19; cdr3_length: 14; clone_size: few; cdr3_aa: CASSITGEDSPLHF; cdr3_nt: TGTGCCAGTAGTATAACAGGGGAGGATTCACCCCTCCACTTT
d_call: NA; j_call: TRBJ1-1; v_call: TRBV7-9; cdr3_length: 14; clone_size: NA; cdr3_aa: CASSLGQVGTEAFF; cdr3_nt: TGTGCCAGCAGCTTAGGGCAGGTGGGCACTGAAGCTTTCTTT
d_call: TRBD1; j_call: TRBJ2-1; v_call: TRBV30; cdr3_length: 15; clone_size: NA; cdr3_aa: CAWEGYRGQYNEQFF; cdr3_nt: TGTGCCTGGGAGGGGTACAGGGGGCAATACAATGAGCAGTTCTTC
d_call: NA; j_call: TRBJ1-3; v_call: TRBV2; cdr3_length: 16; clone_size: NA; cdr3_aa: CASRVSASSSGNTIYF; cdr3_nt: TGTGCCAGCAGGGTCTCTGCCTCGAGCTCTGGAAACACCATATATTTT
d_call: NA; j_call: TRBJ1-6; v_call: TRBV20-1; cdr3_length: 11; clone_size: few; cdr3_aa: CSASLGGPLHF; cdr3_nt: TGCAGTGCTTCTCTAGGGGGACCCCTCCACTTT
d_call: NA; j_call: TRBJ2-2; v_call: TRBV24-1; cdr3_length: 13; clone_size: once; cdr3_aa: CATSVSGLGELFF; cdr3_nt: TGTGCCACCAGTGTATCGGGGTTGGGGGAGCTGTTTTTT
d_call: NA; j_call: TRBJ1-2; v_call: TRBV6-5; cdr3_length: 13; clone_size: NA; cdr3_aa: CASRTGTSPGYTF; cdr3_nt: TGTGCCAGCAGAACGGGGACATCCCCTGGCTACACCTTC
d_call: NA; j_call: TRBJ1-1; v_call: TRBV2; cdr3_length: 12; clone_size: NA; cdr3_aa: CASSERQAEAFF; cdr3_nt: TGTGCCAGCAGTGAAAGACAAGCTGAAGCTTTCTTT
d_call: NA; j_call: TRBJ1-2; v_call: TRBV7-8; cdr3_length: 14; clone_size: NA; cdr3_aa: CASTLNSLNYGYTF; cdr3_nt: TGTGCCAGCACATTGAACAGCCTAAACTATGGCTACACCTTC
d_call: TRBD1; j_call: TRBJ2-7; v_call: TRBV7-8; cdr3_length: 14; clone_size: few; cdr3_aa: CASSPRTGAGEQYF; cdr3_nt: TGTGCCAGCAGCCCCCGGACAGGGGCAGGCGAGCAGTACTTC
d_call: NA; j_call: TRBJ1-3; v_call: TRBV30; cdr3_length: 13; clone_size: NA; cdr3_aa: CAWSVTRGNTIYF; cdr3_nt: TGTGCCTGGAGTGTAACGAGAGGAAACACCATATATTTT
d_call: TRBD2; j_call: TRBJ2-1; v_call: TRBV11-3; cdr3_length: 17; clone_size: NA; cdr3_aa: CASSLDWGLGVNNEQFF; cdr3_nt: TGTGCCAGCAGCTTAGATTGGGGACTAGGGGTAAACAATGAGCAGTTCTTC
d_call: TRBD2; j_call: TRBJ2-2; v_call: TRBV7-2; cdr3_length: 16; clone_size: NA; cdr3_aa: CASSHLAGGPGGELFF; cdr3_nt: TGTGCCAGCAGCCACCTAGCGGGAGGGCCAGGCGGGGAGCTGTTTTTT
d_call: TRBD1; j_call: TRBJ2-5; v_call: TRBV11-2; cdr3_length: 16; clone_size: NA; cdr3_aa: CASSSRQGPLQETQYF; cdr3_nt: TGTGCCAGCAGCTCCCGACAGGGGCCCCTCCAAGAGACCCAGTACTTC
d_call: NA; j_call: TRBJ1-5; v_call: TRBV12-3/TRBV12-4; cdr3_length: 13; clone_size: NA; cdr3_aa: CASRHRANQPQHF; cdr3_nt: TGTGCCAGCAGGCACAGGGCAAATCAGCCCCAGCATTTT
d_call: NA; j_call: TRBJ1-2; v_call: TRBV30; cdr3_length: 13; clone_size: NA; cdr3_aa: CAWSSGFSYGYTF; cdr3_nt: TGTGCCTGGAGTAGCGGGTTTTCCTATGGCTACACCTTC
d_call: TRBD1; j_call: TRBJ1-5; v_call: TRBV12-3/TRBV12-4; cdr3_length: 13; clone_size: NA; cdr3_aa: CASALTGEQPQHF; cdr3_nt: TGTGCCAGCGCCCTGACAGGGGAACAGCCCCAGCATTTT
d_call: NA; j_call: TRBJ2-7; v_call: TRBV5-5; cdr3_length: 14; clone_size: NA; cdr3_aa: CASSLRQVAYEQYF; cdr3_nt: TGTGCCAGCAGCCTTCGACAGGTAGCTTACGAGCAGTACTTC
d_call: NA; j_call: TRBJ2-7; v_call: TRBV28; cdr3_length: 11; clone_size: NA; cdr3_aa: CASTSAYEQYF; cdr3_nt: TGTGCCAGCACTTCCGCCTACGAGCAGTACTTC
d_call: TRBD2; j_call: TRBJ2-3; v_call: TRBV19; cdr3_length: 14; clone_size: NA; cdr3_aa: CASSRGSSTDTQYF; cdr3_nt: TGTGCCAGTAGTCGCGGGAGTAGCACAGATACGCAGTATTTT
d_call: TRBD2; j_call: TRBJ2-3; v_call: TRBV27; cdr3_length: 18; clone_size: once; cdr3_aa: CANNSGTSGPSSTDTQYF; cdr3_nt: TGTGCCAATAACTCCGGGACTAGCGGGCCCTCCAGCACAGATACGCAGTATTTT
d_call: NA; j_call: TRBJ1-4; v_call: TRBV23-1; cdr3_length: 15; clone_size: NA; cdr3_aa: CASNETGGGGEKLFF; cdr3_nt: TGCGCCAGCAACGAAACTGGGGGGGGTGGGGAAAAACTGTTTTTT
d_call: TRBD1; j_call: TRBJ1-6; v_call: TRBV6-1; cdr3_length: 16; clone_size: NA; cdr3_aa: CASSEAGGQSNSPLHF; cdr3_nt: TGTGCCAGCAGTGAAGCGGGGGGACAGAGTAATTCACCCCTCCACTTT
d_call: TRBD2; j_call: TRBJ2-5; v_call: TRBV7-3; cdr3_length: 15; clone_size: NA; cdr3_aa: CASSMELAGVETQYF; cdr3_nt: TGTGCCAGCAGCATGGAACTAGCGGGGGTAGAGACCCAGTACTTC
d_call: NA; j_call: TRBJ1-3; v_call: TRBV5-4; cdr3_length: 13; clone_size: NA; cdr3_aa: CASSLAGGNTIYF; cdr3_nt: TGTGCCAGCAGCTTGGCCGGTGGAAACACCATATATTTT
d_call: TRBD1; j_call: TRBJ2-1; v_call: TRBV7-9; cdr3_length: 13; clone_size: once; cdr3_aa: CASSADRGNEQFF; cdr3_nt: TGTGCCAGCAGCGCCGACAGGGGCAATGAGCAGTTCTTC
d_call: NA; j_call: TRBJ1-2; v_call: TRBV14; cdr3_length: 12; clone_size: NA; cdr3_aa: CASSQDPYGYTF; cdr3_nt: TGTGCCAGCAGCCAAGATCCGTATGGCTACACCTTC
d_call: NA; j_call: TRBJ2-1; v_call: TRBV18; cdr3_length: 15; clone_size: NA; cdr3_aa: CASSPGQASYNEQFF; cdr3_nt: TGTGCCAGCTCACCAGGTCAGGCCTCCTACAATGAGCAGTTCTTC
d_call: NA; j_call: TRBJ1-4; v_call: TRBV29-1; cdr3_length: 13; clone_size: once; cdr3_aa: CAVGGQTNEKLFF; cdr3_nt: TGCGCGGTGGGGGGGCAAACTAATGAAAAACTGTTTTTT
d_call: TRBD2; j_call: TRBJ2-3; v_call: TRBV27; cdr3_length: 15; clone_size: NA; cdr3_aa: CASSSGTSDTDTQYF; cdr3_nt: TGTGCCAGCAGTTCCGGGACTAGCGATACAGATACGCAGTATTTT
d_call: TRBD2; j_call: TRBJ2-1; v_call: TRBV28; cdr3_length: 14; clone_size: NA; cdr3_aa: CASSSGGAINEQFF; cdr3_nt: TGTGCCAGCTCTAGCGGGGGGGCGATCAATGAGCAGTTCTTC
d_call: NA; j_call: TRBJ2-7; v_call: TRBV9; cdr3_length: 12; clone_size: NA; cdr3_aa: CASSVVGGEQYF; cdr3_nt: TGTGCCAGCAGCGTAGTGGGAGGCGAGCAGTACTTC
d_call: TRBD1; j_call: TRBJ1-3; v_call: TRBV18; cdr3_length: 15; clone_size: NA; cdr3_aa: CASSPGTGDLNTIYF; cdr3_nt: TGTGCCAGCTCACCCGGGACAGGGGATTTAAACACCATATATTTT
d_call: TRBD1; j_call: TRBJ2-2; v_call: TRBV19; cdr3_length: 17; clone_size: NA; cdr3_aa: CASSGGARQGDTGELFF; cdr3_nt: TGTGCCAGTAGTGGGGGTGCTCGACAGGGGGACACCGGGGAGCTGTTTTTT
d_call: NA; j_call: TRBJ1-1; v_call: TRBV19; cdr3_length: 19; clone_size: NA; cdr3_aa: CASTPGPTQGPAGNTEAFF; cdr3_nt: TGTGCCAGTACCCCCGGTCCTACTCAGGGTCCGGCCGGGAACACTGAAGCTTTCTTT
d_call: NA; j_call: TRBJ2-7; v_call: TRBV2; cdr3_length: 13; clone_size: NA; cdr3_aa: CASSEDGAYEQYF; cdr3_nt: TGTGCCAGCAGTGAAGACGGAGCCTACGAGCAGTACTTC
d_call: TRBD2; j_call: TRBJ2-1; v_call: TRBV6-5; cdr3_length: 15; clone_size: NA; cdr3_aa: CASSYLRGGYSEQFF; cdr3_nt: TGTGCCAGCAGTTACCTGCGGGGGGGTTACAGTGAGCAGTTCTTC
d_call: TRBD1; j_call: TRBJ1-4; v_call: TRBV6-6; cdr3_length: 15; clone_size: NA; cdr3_aa: CASSYSDRPNEKLFF; cdr3_nt: TGTGCCAGCAGTTACTCGGACAGGCCAAATGAAAAACTGTTTTTT
d_call: NA; j_call: TRBJ2-2; v_call: TRBV28; cdr3_length: 15; clone_size: NA; cdr3_aa: CASSHRRGAGGELFF; cdr3_nt: TGTGCCAGCAGCCACCGGAGAGGCGCTGGCGGGGAGCTGTTTTTT
d_call: TRBD1; j_call: TRBJ1-1; v_call: TRBV5-4; cdr3_length: 17; clone_size: NA; cdr3_aa: CASSPVPGQGLYTEAFF; cdr3_nt: TGTGCCAGCAGCCCTGTCCCGGGACAGGGTTTATACACTGAAGCTTTCTTT
d_call: TRBD2; j_call: TRBJ2-1; v_call: TRBV5-1; cdr3_length: 14; clone_size: NA; cdr3_aa: CASSLVGLNNEQFF; cdr3_nt: TGCGCCAGCAGCTTGGTGGGACTAAACAATGAGCAGTTCTTC
d_call: NA; j_call: TRBJ1-5; v_call: TRBV20-1; cdr3_length: 11; clone_size: once; cdr3_aa: CSAKMGGIQHF; cdr3_nt: TGCAGTGCTAAGATGGGGGGGATCCAGCATTTT
d_call: NA; j_call: TRBJ2-1; v_call: TRBV30; cdr3_length: 14; clone_size: few; cdr3_aa: CAWSVGLGSNEQFF; cdr3_nt: TGTGCCTGGAGTGTTGGGCTGGGGAGTAATGAGCAGTTCTTC
d_call: NA; j_call: TRBJ1-2; v_call: TRBV10-3; cdr3_length: 11; clone_size: NA; cdr3_aa: CAISESGRAKF; cdr3_nt: TGTGCCATCAGTGAGTCGGGCAGGGCAAAGTTC
d_call: NA; j_call: TRBJ1-5; v_call: TRBV5-5; cdr3_length: 15; clone_size: NA; cdr3_aa: CASSPEAVPRWPQHF; cdr3_nt: TGTGCCAGCAGCCCGGAGGCAGTTCCTCGGTGGCCCCAGCATTTT
d_call: TRBD2; j_call: TRBJ2-1; v_call: TRBV9; cdr3_length: 15; clone_size: NA; cdr3_aa: CASSVLAGGYNEQFF; cdr3_nt: TGTGCCAGCAGCGTCCTAGCGGGGGGATACAATGAGCAGTTCTTC
d_call: TRBD1; j_call: TRBJ1-1; v_call: TRBV5-1; cdr3_length: 14; clone_size: few; cdr3_aa: CASSLAGRGTEAFF; cdr3_nt: TGCGCCAGCAGCTTGGCTGGCAGGGGGACTGAAGCTTTCTTT
d_call: NA; j_call: TRBJ1-5; v_call: TRBV13; cdr3_length: 15; clone_size: few; cdr3_aa: CASRVGQRWNQPQHF; cdr3_nt: TGTGCCAGCAGGGTCGGACAGAGGTGGAATCAGCCCCAGCATTTT
d_call: TRBD1; j_call: TRBJ1-5; v_call: TRBV3-1/TRBV3-2; cdr3_length: 16; clone_size: NA; cdr3_aa: CASSRGTGAPNQPQHF; cdr3_nt: TGTGCCAGCAGCAGAGGGACAGGGGCGCCCAATCAGCCCCAGCATTTT
d_call: NA; j_call: TRBJ1-5; v_call: TRBV27; cdr3_length: 14; clone_size: NA; cdr3_aa: CASKSGDSNQPQHF; cdr3_nt: TGTGCCAGCAAGTCAGGGGATAGCAATCAGCCCCAGCATTTT
d_call: NA; j_call: TRBJ2-3; v_call: TRBV3-1/TRBV3-2; cdr3_length: 13; clone_size: once; cdr3_aa: CASSPLRRDTQYF; cdr3_nt: TGTGCCAGCAGCCCCTTACGGAGGGATACGCAGTATTTT
d_call: TRBD1; j_call: TRBJ1-6; v_call: TRBV7-3; cdr3_length: 16; clone_size: NA; cdr3_aa: CASSPAGTDNNSPLHF; cdr3_nt: TGTGCCAGCAGCCCTGCCGGGACAGATAATAATTCACCCCTCCACTTT
d_call: NA; j_call: TRBJ2-3; v_call: TRBV5-4; cdr3_length: 16; clone_size: NA; cdr3_aa: CASSLAGAGYTDTQYF; cdr3_nt: TGTGCCAGCAGCTTGGCCGGGGCGGGGTACACAGATACGCAGTATTTT
d_call: NA; j_call: TRBJ1-1; v_call: TRBV7-3; cdr3_length: 14; clone_size: NA; cdr3_aa: CASSSQGGITEAFF; cdr3_nt: TGTGCCAGCAGCAGTCAGGGAGGCATCACTGAAGCTTTCTTT
d_call: NA; j_call: TRBJ1-1; v_call: TRBV6-6; cdr3_length: 14; clone_size: NA; cdr3_aa: CASRVQGLNTEAFF; cdr3_nt: TGTGCCAGCAGAGTACAGGGACTGAACACTGAAGCTTTCTTT
d_call: NA; j_call: TRBJ1-5; v_call: TRBV7-2; cdr3_length: 15; clone_size: few; cdr3_aa: CASSRQGGINQPQHF; cdr3_nt: TGTGCCAGCAGCAGACAAGGGGGTATTAATCAGCCCCAGCATTTT
d_call: NA; j_call: TRBJ1-2; v_call: TRBV4-1; cdr3_length: 16; clone_size: NA; cdr3_aa: CASSQDLAGAGYGYTF; cdr3_nt: TGCGCCAGCAGCCAAGATCTGGCAGGGGCCGGCTATGGCTACACCTTC